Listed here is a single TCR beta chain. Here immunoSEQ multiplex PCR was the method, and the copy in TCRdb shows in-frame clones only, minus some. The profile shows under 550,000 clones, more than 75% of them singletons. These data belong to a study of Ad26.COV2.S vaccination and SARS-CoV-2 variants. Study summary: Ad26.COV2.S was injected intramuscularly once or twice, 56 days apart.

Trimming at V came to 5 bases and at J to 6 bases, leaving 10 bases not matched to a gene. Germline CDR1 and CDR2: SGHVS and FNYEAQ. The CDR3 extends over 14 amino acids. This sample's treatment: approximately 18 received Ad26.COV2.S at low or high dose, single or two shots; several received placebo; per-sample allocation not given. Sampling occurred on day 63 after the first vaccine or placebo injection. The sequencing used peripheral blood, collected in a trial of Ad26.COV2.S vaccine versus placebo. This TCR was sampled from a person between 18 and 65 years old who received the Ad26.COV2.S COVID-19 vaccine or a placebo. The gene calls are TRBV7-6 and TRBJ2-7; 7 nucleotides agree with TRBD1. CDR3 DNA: TGTGCCAGCAGCCAAGGACAGGAAGGGGTCGAGCAGTACTTC. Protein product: CASSQGQEGVEQYF.